This T cell receptor (beta chain) was captured in a study of regulatory T cells in long-lasting Graves disease. Whole-study findings and limits: Persistent disease exhibited a predilection for TRBV28, TRBJ1-2 and TRBJ2-5.

Time point noted: newly diagnosed GD, antithyroid drugs for less than 3 months. Researchers made the TCR library from RNA that was extracted from PBMCs. Libraries of TCR beta came from iRepertoire HTBI primers plus Arm-PCR of CDR3 regions. TCRdb itself ran the multiplex PCR reads through MiXCR, one entry per CDR3 protein. The data hold roughly 400,000 distinct CDR3 sequences, with roughly 15% observed a single time. V lost 5 bases and J 8 bases, leaving 13 bases between the germline ends. Germline values: CDR1 SGHAT, CDR2 FQNNGV. The CDR3 spans 13 residues. This clonotype was seen ten or more times. Its cognate antigen is unknown. The same sample was also studied in work on T cells in Graves' hyperthyroidism and ophthalmopathy. As that report states: Those with hyperthyroidism were 18 to 65 years old, newly diagnosed, and ill for under 2 months. Criteria for exclusion of patients were uncontrolled infection, other autoimmune disease, pregnancy or lactation. Ophthalmopathy and stable hyperthyroidism were separated by a 13 V-J model.

The V call is TRBV11-2, the J call TRBJ2-1, with a weak D call TRBD1 (5 bases). The sequence was collected from a woman between 18 and 29 years old with Graves disease. The sequences come from peripheral blood mononuclear cells (PBMCs), collected at new diagnosis, from a patient treated with antithyroid drugs. CDR3 in DNA: TGTGCCAGCAGCACGACAGTAGGTGATGAGCAGTTCTTC. Translation: CASSTTVGDEQFF.